This T cell receptor (beta chain) emerged from a study of cytomegalovirus exposure and HLA in healthy donors. A multiplex PCR was run with 60 Vbeta primers and 13 Jbeta primers. The method was immunoSEQ multiplex PCR; TCRdb's version includes in-frame clones alone and lacks a portion of them. The sample lists 65,000 to 90,000 clones, roughly 70% occurring once. This receptor was obtained from a woman in her 40s in good health and CMV-seropositive. The sequenced sample was PBMCs.

Here the CDR3 DNA reads TGTGCCAGTAGTGCCACAAGACAAGAAATCTCCTACGAGCAGTACTTC. This gives the protein CASSATRQEISYEQYF. The J gene is TRBJ2-7, the V gene TRBV19; D is undetermined. The CDR3 runs to 16 residues. V was clipped by 5 bases and J by 0 bases, with 17 bases between them. Germline-derived CDR1 and CDR2 are LNHDA and SQIVND (reference sequence).